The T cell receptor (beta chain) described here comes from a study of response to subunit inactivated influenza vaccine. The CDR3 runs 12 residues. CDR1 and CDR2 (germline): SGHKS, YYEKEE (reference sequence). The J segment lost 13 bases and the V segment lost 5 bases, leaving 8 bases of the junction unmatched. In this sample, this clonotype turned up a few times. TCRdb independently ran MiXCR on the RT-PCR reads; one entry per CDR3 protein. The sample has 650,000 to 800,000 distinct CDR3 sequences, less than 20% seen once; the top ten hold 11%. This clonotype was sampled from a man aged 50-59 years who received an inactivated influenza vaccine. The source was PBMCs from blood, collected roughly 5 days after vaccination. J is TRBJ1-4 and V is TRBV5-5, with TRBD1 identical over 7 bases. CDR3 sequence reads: CASRNDREGLFF. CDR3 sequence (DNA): TGTGCCAGCAGAAACGACAGGGAAGGACTGTTTTTT. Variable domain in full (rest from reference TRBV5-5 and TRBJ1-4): DAGVTQSPTHLIKTRGQQVTLRCSPISGHKSVSWYQQVLGQGPQFIFQYYEKEERGRGNFPDRFSARQFPNYSSELNVNALLLGDSALYLCASRNDREGLFFGSGTQLSVL.